Presented here are 13 T cell receptor beta chains from one specimen sequenced in a study of spatial heterogeneity in lung cancer. This sample's time point: sample taken at primary tumor resection. TCRdb passed the 5' RACE reads through MiXCR, listing each CDR3 protein once. The sample lists approximately 15,000 distinct CDR3 sequences; 3% to 4.5% were seen once. The material was normal lung tissue next to the tumor, obtained at surgery. All receptors come from a male donor with early-stage non-small cell lung cancer.

This clonotype showed up many times. A library prepared for alpha chains yielded this beta chain as an off-target read; its size is of little meaning. V gene TRBV24-1 combines with J gene TRBJ2-2; D is unclear. The length of the CDR3 is 16 residues. The V end lost 2 bases, the J end lost 6 bases, and 15 bases lay between the germline ends. Germline V gene lookup returns CDR1 KGHDR and CDR2 SFDVKD. The CDR3 here is CATSDSYDSSAGELFF. The CDR3 nucleotides are TGTGCCACCAGTGATTCTTATGATTCATCGGCCGGGGAGCTGTTTTTT.

The sample holds many counts of this clonotype. Within a library made for alpha chains, this beta chain is off target, and its count is uninformative. This sequence joins TRBV29-1 and TRBJ1-2; no definite D call. Per the germline V gene, CDR1 is SQVTM and CDR2 is ANQGSEA. V shed 5 bases and J shed 3 bases, with 7 bases lying between them. The length of the CDR3 is 11 residues. This CDR3 reads CSVPQDYGYTF. The CDR3 DNA reads as TGCAGCGTTCCCCAGGACTATGGCTACACCTTC. Supplemented by reference TRBV29-1 and TRBJ1-2, the full variable domain reads SAVISQKPSRDICQRGTSLTIQCQVDSQVTMMFWYRQQPGQSLTLIATANQGSEATYESGFVIDKFPISRPNLTFSTLTVSNMSPEDSSIYLCSVPQDYGYTFGSGTRLTVV.

This clonotype is deemed medium-sized. In a library made to pick up alpha chains, this beta chain is a stray read with a size that means little. The chain carries TRBV12-3 or TRBV12-4 and TRBJ1-5, with 7 bases matching TRBD1. The CDR3 length is 17 residues. V lost 6 bases and J lost 4; bases outside the gene matches: 15. The CDR3 sequence: CASSLRTGTETNQPQHF. DNA for the CDR3: TGTGCCAGCAGCCTAAGAACCGGGACAGAGACGAATCAGCCCCAGCATTTT.

This clonotype came up many times. With the library built for alpha chains, this beta chain is off target and its frequency is not meaningful. The chain joins TRBV7-8 to TRBJ2-2; D is unclear. Trimming pared 1 base from V and 0 bases from J, leaving 3 bases between. The CDR3 runs to 14 residues. The germline V gene has CDR1 SGHVS and CDR2 FQNEAQ. The CDR3 region is CASSLDPNTGELFF. CDR3 in DNA: TGTGCCAGCAGCTTAGACCCGAACACCGGGGAGCTGTTTTTT. The full variable domain, its missing parts supplied by reference TRBV7-8 and TRBJ2-2, is GAGVSQSPRYKVAKRGQDVALRCDPISGHVSLFWYQQALGQGPEFLTYFQNEAQLDKSGLPSDRFFAERPEGSVSTLKIQRTQQEDSAVYLCASSLDPNTGELFFGEGSRLTVL.

In its sample, this clonotype was seen many times. This beta chain is an unintended read in a library built for alpha chains; its size means little. This chain uses TRBV5-1 with TRBJ2-3, with a weak D call TRBD1 (6 bases). Germline lookup yields CDR1 SGHRS and CDR2 YFSETQ. The CDR3 consists of 16 residues. Trimming left V 0 bases short and J 2 bases short, with 13 bases between. This CDR3 reads CASSLGTGQNTDTQYF. The CDR3 coding sequence is TGCGCCAGCAGCTTGGGGACGGGACAAAACACAGATACGCAGTATTTT.

On this clonotype itself: Because this beta chain is a stray read in a library intended to capture alpha chains, its abundance should not be given much weight. V and J are TRBV6-6 and TRBJ1-2; 8 bases line up with TRBD1. CDR1 and CDR2 from the germline V gene are MNHNY and SVGAGI (reference sequence). This CDR3 is built from 13 residues. V dropped 2 bases and J dropped 6; count of bases not matched to a gene: 2. The DNA of the CDR3 is TGTGCCAGCAGTTACAACAGGGGGGATGGCTACACCTTC. Amino acids: CASSYNRGDGYTF.

This clonotype was seen at least ten times. Found in a library prepared for alpha chains, this beta chain is an off-target read, and its abundance has little meaning. The chain employs TRBV7-9 and TRBJ1-2; D gene ambiguous. The CDR3 covers 13 residues. From germline, CDR1 is SEHNR and CDR2 FQNEAQ (reference sequence). Trimming shortened V by 4 bases and J by 7 bases, and 13 bases separated the two germline ends. CDR3 sequence (DNA): TGTGCCAGCAGCTACAAGGTCGACGGTGGCTACACCTTC. Translating gives CASSYKVDGGYTF.

By frequency in the sample, this clonotype is medium-sized. Because this beta chain is a stray read in a library intended to capture alpha chains, its abundance should not be given much weight. The chain couples TRBV12-3 or TRBV12-4 to TRBJ2-5; no firm D call. This CDR3 has 11 amino acids. Trimming stripped 3 bases from V and 4 bases from J, with 3 bases between. The CDR3 loop reads CASSFSETQYF. The CDR3 DNA reads as TGTGCCAGCAGTTTCTCAGAGACCCAGTACTTC.

This clonotype has ten or more counts. Since it is a stray read in a library aimed at alpha chains, this beta chain has a size that is not meaningful. The chain has TRBV20-1 and TRBJ2-3; 9 bases line up with TRBD2. Germline CDR1 DFQATT, CDR2 SNEGSKA (reference sequence). After removal of 4 bases from V and 5 bases from J, the junction contained 10 bases not matched to a gene. The CDR3 is 15 amino acids. CDR3 in DNA: TGCAGTGCTACCTTTGCGGGAGGGAGGGGAGATACGCAGTATTTT. Its translation: CSATFAGGRGDTQYF.

At least ten counts were recorded for this clonotype. This beta chain is a stray sequence in a library constructed for alpha chains; its clone size is not meaningful. V is TRBV3-1 and J is TRBJ2-1, with 8 bases fitting TRBD2. This CDR3 is built from 14 residues. Germline CDR1 LGHDT, CDR2 YNNKEL (reference sequence). V lost 4 bases and J lost 2; bases outside the gene matches: 1. The CDR3 loop reads CASSLAGPYNEQFF. CDR3 bases: TGTGCCAGCAGCCTAGCGGGACCCTACAATGAGCAGTTCTTC.

Sample share makes this clonotype medium-sized (0.01 to 0.1%). Because this beta chain is a stray read in a library intended to capture alpha chains, its abundance should not be given much weight. This sequence joins TRBV15 and TRBJ2-3, with D possibly being TRBD1 (5 bases). This CDR3 has 16 residues. Germline V CDR1 and CDR2: LNHNV, YYDKDF (reference sequence). The ends were cut back, 11 bases at V and 3 bases at J, with 24 bases in the middle. The CDR3 sequence: CASSRGQGLQTDTQYF. CDR3 nucleotides: TGTGCCTCGTCAAGGGGCCAGGGTCTGCAGACAGATACGCAGTATTTT.

This clonotype has a count of ten or more. The library was prepared for alpha chains; this beta chain is a stray read, so its frequency means little. V is TRBV7-3 and J is TRBJ2-1; the match to TRBD2 covers 13 bases. Germline assignment: CDR1 SGHTA and CDR2 FQGTGA. The trim removed 4 bases at V and 8 bases at J, leaving 5 bases unmatched. The CDR3 has 15 amino acids. Written as DNA, the CDR3 is TGTGCCAGCAGCTATGGACTAGCGGGAGTCGATGAGCAGTTCTTC. It yields the protein CASSYGLAGVDEQFF.

This clonotype was detected many times. A library made for alpha chains picked up this beta chain off target, so its size means little. The rearrangement joins TRBV3-1 to TRBJ2-5, with D perhaps TRBD2 (5 bases). CDR3 length: 15 residues. Germline V gene data show CDR1 as LGHDT and CDR2 as YNNKEL (reference sequence). Trimming removed 3 bases from V and 0 bases from J, with 11 bases in between. The CDR3 bases are TGTGCCAGCAGCCAGAGCGGATCGTACCAAGAGACCCAGTACTTC. This sequence encodes CASSQSGSYQETQYF.